Presented here are 11 T cell receptor beta chains from one specimen sequenced in a study of blood T cell repertoires in COVID-19. Assay used: immunoSEQ multiplex PCR; TCRdb lists only in-frame clones, some missing. The table has about 170,000 clones, approximately 86% seen once; the top ten hold less than 0.7%. Material for sequencing was peripheral blood. All receptors derive from a man aged 55 to 70 with COVID-19, enrolled during active disease.

The chain uses TRBV7-2 and TRBJ2-1, with 7 bases fitting TRBD1. V lost 4 bases to trimming and J lost 8 bases; unmatched junction nucleotides: 11. Germline V gene data show CDR1 as SGHTA and CDR2 as FQGNSA. The CDR3 runs to 15 residues. CDR3 in DNA: TGTGCCAGCAGCTCCCGACAGGGATTAGATTATGAGCAGTTCTTC. Translated, it gives CASSSRQGLDYEQFF.

This chain links TRBV7-2 with TRBJ1-1; D not resolved. The CDR3 sequence is 16 residues long. The germline V gene has CDR1 SGHTA and CDR2 FQGNSA. The ends were cut back, 5 bases at V and 1 base at J, with 17 bases in the middle. The CDR3 region is CASSIGSQTPNTEAFF. CDR3 nucleotide sequence: TGTGCCAGCAGCATAGGGAGTCAAACACCGAACACTGAAGCTTTCTTT.

The V call is TRBV10-2, the J call TRBJ1-5; tentative D call: TRBD1 (6 bases). The CDR3 runs to 18 residues. Between the trimmed V and J ends, which lost 3 bases and 2 bases, there was a span of 20 bases. Germline values: CDR1 WSHSY, CDR2 SAAADI. The CDR3 DNA follows: TGCGCCAGCAGTGACAGCCAGGGGTCGGGCTTCGGCAATCAGCCCCAGCATTTT. It is translated as CASSDSQGSGFGNQPQHF.

V usage is TRBV2 and J usage is TRBJ1-2; 9 positions agree with TRBD1. The CDR3 spans 12 residues. Germline CDR1 and CDR2: SNHLY and FYNNEI. The junction had 6 bases not matched to a gene; V was cut back by 7 bases and J by 9 bases. CDR3 protein: CASKGQGRSYTF. DNA for the CDR3: TGTGCCAGCAAGGGACAGGGAAGGAGCTACACCTTC.

CDR3 nucleotides: TGTGCCAGCCAGGCACCCGGGACAGGGGTCCGGGAGCTGTTTTTT. As protein: CASQAPGTGVRELFF. The chain carries TRBV19 and TRBJ2-2; 10 nucleotides match TRBD1. This CDR3 has 15 residues. Germline values: CDR1 LNHDA, CDR2 SQIVND (reference sequence). With 9 bases clipped from V and 9 bases from J, the junction kept 13 bases outside the gene matches.

The rearrangement uses TRBV11-2 and TRBJ2-2; tentatively, D is TRBD1 (6 bases). The V gene lost 2 bases and the J gene lost 4 bases, with 11 bases spanning the gap. The V gene's germline CDR1 is SGHAT and CDR2 FQNNGV. This CDR3 has 15 amino acids. CDR3 residues: CASSLILGGTGELFF. CDR3 in DNA: TGTGCCAGCAGCTTAATTTTAGGGGGCACCGGGGAGCTGTTTTTT.

The V gene is TRBV3-1 (or the pseudogene TRBV3-2), the J gene TRBJ1-2; 12 nucleotides agree with TRBD1. Germline V gene data show CDR1 as LGHDT and CDR2 as YNNKEL (reference sequence). The CDR3 contains 14 residues. J gave up 4 bases and V 7 bases, and 4 bases lay outside the gene matches. CDR3 in amino acids: CASTTGQGAYGYTF. Written as DNA, the CDR3 is TGTGCCAGCACCACGGGACAGGGGGCCTATGGCTACACCTTC.

The chain joins TRBV19 to TRBJ1-6; tentative D call: TRBD1 (5 bases). This CDR3 spans 14 amino acids. In germline, CDR1 is LNHDA, CDR2 SQIVND (reference sequence). The V end was cut by 5 bases, the J end by 7 bases, with 12 bases between. This CDR3 reads CASSLQEGNSPLHF. DNA of the CDR3: TGTGCCAGTAGTCTACAGGAGGGAAATTCACCCCTCCACTTT.

The chain couples TRBV5-5 to TRBJ2-3; TRBD2 agrees at 13 bases. With 6 bases clipped from V and 6 bases from J, the junction kept 13 bases outside the gene matches. Germline loops: CDR1 SGHKS, CDR2 YYEKEE (reference sequence). The CDR3 runs to 17 residues. CDR3 nucleotide sequence: TGTGCCAGCACCAGGACTAGCGGGGGTGCGGTGGGTGATACGCAGTATTTT. Amino acid sequence: CASTRTSGGAVGDTQYF.

This clone has only one observation. This rearrangement joins TRBV7-2 to TRBJ2-3; 9 nucleotides align to TRBD1. Losses at the gene ends were 5 bases for V and 4 bases for J; bases not matched to a gene: 10. This CDR3 contains 16 residues. Germline V CDR1 and CDR2: SGHTA, FQGNSA. The CDR3 coding sequence is TGTGCCAGCAGCACCACAGGGGGCGGACTGGCAGATACGCAGTATTTT. This sequence encodes CASSTTGGGLADTQYF. The entire variable domain, with the rest obtained from reference TRBV7-2 and TRBJ2-3, is as follows: GAGVSQSPSNKVTEKGKDVELRCDPISGHTALYWYRQSLGQGLEFLIYFQGNSAPDKSGLPSDRFSAERTGGSVSTLTIQRTQQEDSAVYLCASSTTGGGLADTQYFGPGTRLTVL.

The CDR3 loop is CASSSGTLRSSYEQYF. CDR3 sequence (DNA): TGTGCCAGTAGTTCGGGGACACTTAGGAGCTCCTACGAGCAGTACTTC. This rearrangement joins TRBV19 to TRBJ2-7, with TRBD1 as a possible D gene (6 bases). The CDR3 runs 16 residues. V lost 5 bases, J lost 0 bases, and 17 bases lay in between. Germline CDR1 and CDR2: LNHDA and SQIVND (reference sequence).